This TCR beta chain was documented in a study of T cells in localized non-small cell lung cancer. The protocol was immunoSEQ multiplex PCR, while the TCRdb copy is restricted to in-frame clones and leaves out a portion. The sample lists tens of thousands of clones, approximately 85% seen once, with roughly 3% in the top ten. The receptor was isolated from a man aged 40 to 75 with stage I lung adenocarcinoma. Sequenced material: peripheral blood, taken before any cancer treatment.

CDR3 DNA sequence: TGTGCCAGCAGCCGAACCCGGGGGGGTTTCGGAACAGATACGCAGTATTTT. This encodes CASSRTRGGFGTDTQYF. The chain has TRBV7-9 and TRBJ2-3; 8 nucleotides match TRBD2. The CDR3 loop spans 17 amino acids. V gave up 5 bases and J gave up 3 bases; unmatched junction bases: 13. CDR1 SEHNR and CDR2 FQNEAQ come from the germline V gene (reference sequence).